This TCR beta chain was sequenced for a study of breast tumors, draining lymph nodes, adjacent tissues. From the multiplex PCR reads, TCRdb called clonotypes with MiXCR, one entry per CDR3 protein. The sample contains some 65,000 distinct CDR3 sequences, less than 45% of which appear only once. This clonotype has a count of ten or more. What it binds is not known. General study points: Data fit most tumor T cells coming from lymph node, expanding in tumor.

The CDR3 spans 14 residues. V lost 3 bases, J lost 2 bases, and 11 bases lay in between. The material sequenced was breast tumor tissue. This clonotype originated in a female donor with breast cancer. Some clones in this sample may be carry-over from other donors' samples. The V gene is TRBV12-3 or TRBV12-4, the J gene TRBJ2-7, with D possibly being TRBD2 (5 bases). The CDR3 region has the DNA TGTGCCAGCAGTTTGAAGCGGAATCCCTACGAGCAGTACTTC. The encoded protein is CASSLKRNPYEQYF.